A single TCR beta chain is shown here with its context. What antigen it recognizes has not been identified. No much larger clone exists at a distance of one base, and base qualities are not known. From a lookup of the germline V gene, CDR1 and CDR2 are SGHDT and YYEEEE. The CDR3 numbers 14 residues from cysteine through phenylalanine. The DNA shown is the 42-base CDR3, in frame from base 1. Trimming accounts for 2 bases at V and 3 bases at J, while the number of junction bases matched to no gene is 3. Whole blood was collected in K2EDTA tubes by collaborating institutions according to the institutions' own protocols. For TCRbeta analysis, collaborators shipped samples as frozen whole blood, isolated PBMCs, or DNA extracted from either of those sample types. This entry is derived from a study of blood T cell repertoires in COVID-19 (dated by TCRdb to the early 2020s). For context, the study as a whole: Samples covering the acute and convalescent phases of COVID-19 were provided by collaborators in the United States, Italy and Spain. The dataset comprised deeply sampled blood TCRbeta repertoires from subjects exposed to, actively infected with, or recovered from COVID-19. HLA class I and class II types, where available, came from metadata supplied by the sample provider rather than from assay-based typing. The repertoires were released in a freely available public database meant as a resource for research on the immune response to SARS-CoV-2. The material from the prospective study consisted of cDNA or gDNA derived from T cells, B-cell-depleted T cells, or PBMCs. The sample metadata nearly always contained a de-identified subject ID, COVID-19 status, age in years and sex. The samples were drawn from two sources: the first 160 participants of the ongoing ImmuneRACE study, and fewer than 1,500 subjects contributed by 6 global collaborators. General conclusions and limits of the study: The amount of clinical and demographic metadata varied by source and participant and was provided uncurated.

The immunoSEQ Assay, a bias-controlled multiplex PCR, was used to amplify TCRbeta CDR3 regions from genomic DNA. Under the source paper's analysis protocol: The number of nucleated cells in each sample was estimated by amplification of reference gene primers within the assay. To quantify the absolute abundance of each unique TCRbeta CDR3 rearrangement, sequence reads were collapsed and filtered. For each sample, productive Simpson clonality was calculated as the square root of Simpson's diversity index over productive rearrangements. TCRdb re-hosts the immuneACCESS table, in-frame sequences only. Its copies lack some clones; in the studies checked, an unresolved V gene accounts for under half of them, and the cause for the rest is not known. V and J calls and clone size come straight from that table; D and trimming were deduced from the DNA. The table for this sample lists some 230,000 clones; 65% to 90% of them were counted only once. Around 6.8% of the sample goes to the ten largest clones.

This receptor was taken from a woman in her 50s with acute or convalescent COVID-19. The V and J genes are TRBV5-6 and TRBJ2-5; 8 central bases correspond to TRBD1. The material sequenced was peripheral blood. The nucleotide sequence is TGTGCCAGCAGCTTCGGACAGGGTAAAGAGACCCAGTACTTC. Its translation reads: CASSFGQGKETQYF.